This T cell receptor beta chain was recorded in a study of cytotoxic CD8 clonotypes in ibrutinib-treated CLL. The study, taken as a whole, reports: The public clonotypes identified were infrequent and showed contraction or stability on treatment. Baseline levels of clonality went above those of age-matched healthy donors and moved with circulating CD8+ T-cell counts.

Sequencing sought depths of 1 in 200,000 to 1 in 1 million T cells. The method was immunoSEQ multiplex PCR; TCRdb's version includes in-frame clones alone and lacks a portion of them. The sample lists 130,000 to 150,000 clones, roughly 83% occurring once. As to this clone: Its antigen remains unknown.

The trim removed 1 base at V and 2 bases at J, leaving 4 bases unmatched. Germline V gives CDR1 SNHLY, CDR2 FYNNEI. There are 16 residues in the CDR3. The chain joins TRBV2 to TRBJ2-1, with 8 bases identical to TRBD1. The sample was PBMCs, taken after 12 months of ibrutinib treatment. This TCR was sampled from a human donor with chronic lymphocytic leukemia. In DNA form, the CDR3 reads TGTGCCAGCAGTGAAGTGGGGACAGGACCCTACAATGAGCAGTTCTTC. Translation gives CASSEVGTGPYNEQFF. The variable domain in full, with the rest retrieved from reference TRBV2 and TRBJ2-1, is EPEVTQTPSHQVTQMGQEVILRCVPISNHLYFYWYRQILGQKVEFLVSFYNNEISEKSEIFDDQFSVERPDGSNFTLKIRSTKLEDSAMYFCASSEVGTGPYNEQFFGPGTRLTVL.